This passage covers 27 T cell receptor beta chains from one sample sequenced in a study of blood T cell repertoires in COVID-19. TCRdb keeps only in-frame clones here, not all; method: immunoSEQ multiplex PCR. Of roughly 68,000 clones in the sample, approximately 90% were seen once. Sequenced input: peripheral blood. These receptors all come from a woman aged 80 or over with active COVID-19.

This chain joins TRBV5-6 and TRBJ2-7; 9 bases align to TRBD1. The CDR3 is 15 amino acids. The germline CDR1 and CDR2 sequences are SGHDT and YYEEEE. Trimming removed 4 bases from V and 2 bases from J; junction bases left unmatched: 7. The CDR3: CASSDGQGSPYEQYF. The CDR3 coding sequence is TGTGCCAGCAGCGACGGACAGGGGAGCCCCTACGAGCAGTACTTC.

This clone was seen a few times. V gene TRBV5-1 combines with J gene TRBJ1-6; 8 bases are shared with TRBD1. CDR3 length equals 14 residues. The ends lost 4 bases at V and 6 bases at J; junction bases unmatched: 3. The germline V gene encodes CDR1 SGHRS and CDR2 YFSETQ. The CDR3 region is CASSVQGGNSPLHF. The CDR3 bases are TGCGCCAGCAGCGTACAGGGGGGTAATTCACCCCTCCACTTT.

This chain links TRBV6-2 or TRBV6-3 with TRBJ2-1; a weak D match, TRBD2 (5 bases). The germline V and J ends were trimmed by 2 bases and 9 bases, with 11 bases remaining between them. CDR3 length equals 13 residues. Germline V lookup: CDR1 MNHEY, CDR2 SVGEGT. The CDR3 coding sequence is TGTGCCAGCAGTTACAGCCTAGCCGGTGAGCAGTTCTTC. Its protein is CASSYSLAGEQFF.

The genes are TRBV4-2 and TRBJ1-1; 8 nucleotides line up with TRBD1. The CDR3 loop spans 14 amino acids. V was pared by 2 bases and J by 6 bases, with 5 bases of the junction left unmatched. CDR1 LGHNA and CDR2 YNFKEQ come from the germline V gene. In DNA, the CDR3 is TGTGCCAGCAGCCAACTAGGACAGGGCCCTGAAGCTTTCTTT. It is translated as CASSQLGQGPEAFF.

This clone was counted once. This sequence joins TRBV19 and TRBJ1-2; D possibly corresponds to TRBD1 (6 bases). Germline CDR1 and CDR2: LNHDA and SQIVND (reference sequence). Trimming left V 3 bases short and J 5 bases short, with 10 bases between. The CDR3 sequence is 13 residues long. The DNA for the CDR3 is TGTGCCAGTAGTATGTACAGGGAATATGGCTACACCTTC. Residues: CASSMYREYGYTF.

This chain uses TRBV5-5 with TRBJ2-1; 8 nucleotides align to TRBD2. The length of the CDR3 is 15 residues. CDR1 and CDR2 (germline): SGHKS, YYEKEE (reference sequence). Unmatched junction bases numbered 3, after V lost 4 bases and J lost 0 bases. DNA for the CDR3: TGTGCCAGCAGCCAACTAGCGGTCTCCTACAATGAGCAGTTCTTC. It encodes CASSQLAVSYNEQFF.

The rearrangement joins TRBV9 to TRBJ2-7, with D uncertain. V gave up 0 bases and J gave up 4 bases, with 14 bases separating them. This CDR3 comprises 15 residues. Germline values: CDR1 SGDLS, CDR2 YYNGEE. DNA of the CDR3: TGTGCCAGCAGCGTAGAAGACTTAAATGGATACGAGCAGTACTTC. As protein: CASSVEDLNGYEQYF.

The chain has TRBV7-2 and TRBJ1-4; 7 positions match TRBD1. After removal of 3 bases from V and 10 bases from J, the junction contained 14 bases not matched to a gene. From germline, CDR1 is SGHTA and CDR2 FQGNSA. This CDR3 spans 16 amino acids. In DNA, the CDR3 is TGTGCCAGCAGCTTTTTGGGGAGACAGGGCGTTGCAAAACTGTTTTTT. Amino acid sequence: CASSFLGRQGVAKLFF.

The table lists this clone with a few counts. The chain has TRBV11-3 and TRBJ2-7; 10 bases are shared with TRBD2. V lost 5 bases to trimming and J lost 2 bases; unmatched junction nucleotides: 3. Germline loops: CDR1 SGHNT, CDR2 YENEEA. CDR3 length: 14 amino acids. CDR3 in amino acids: CASSASGSPYEQYF. The CDR3 coding sequence is TGTGCCAGCAGCGCTAGCGGGAGCCCCTACGAGCAGTACTTC.

The V call is TRBV10-3, the J call TRBJ2-1; 9 bases line up with TRBD2. CDR1 is ENHRY, CDR2 SYGVKD, per germline. V lost 0 bases to trimming and J lost 9 bases; unmatched junction nucleotides: 6. CDR3 length: 15 residues. The CDR3 spells CAISESAGGAGEQFF. CDR3 DNA: TGTGCCATCAGTGAGTCGGCGGGAGGGGCTGGTGAGCAGTTCTTC.

This clone has only one observation. V gene TRBV6-5 combines with J gene TRBJ2-1; weak D call: TRBD2 (6 bases). Trimming cost V 5 bases and J 8 bases, with 13 bases left between them. CDR3 length equals 13 residues. Germline CDR1 reads MNHEY; CDR2 reads SVGAGI. The CDR3 reads CASSRDWRDEQFF. DNA for the CDR3: TGTGCCAGCAGTCGGGACTGGAGGGATGAGCAGTTCTTC.

The V call is TRBV15, the J call TRBJ2-7, with TRBD2 matching 7 bases. The CDR3 has 15 residues. Trimming at V came to 0 bases and at J to 6 bases, leaving 8 bases not matched to a gene. CDR1 is LNHNV, CDR2 YYDKDF, per germline (reference sequence). The CDR3 loop is CATSRDLGRGSEQYF. CDR3 in DNA: TGTGCCACCAGCAGAGATCTGGGGAGGGGTAGCGAGCAGTACTTC.

The chain employs TRBV5-8 and TRBJ2-2; 11 bases match TRBD2. Trimming at V came to 0 bases and at J to 5 bases, leaving 0 bases not matched to a gene. Germline values: CDR1 SGHTS, CDR2 YDEGEE. The CDR3 has 15 residues. CDR3 coding DNA: TGTGCCAGCAGCTTGGGACTAGCGGGAACCGGGGAGCTGTTTTTT. This encodes CASSLGLAGTGELFF.

This chain joins TRBV5-1 and TRBJ1-1; TRBD1 might be the D (5 bases). The CDR3 spans 16 residues. The germline CDR1 and CDR2 sequences are SGHRS and YFSETQ. Trimming removed 6 bases at V and 3 bases at J, with 21 bases between. The chain's CDR3 is CASTTQSGNGYTEAFF. The DNA of the CDR3 is TGCGCCAGCACCACCCAGTCAGGGAACGGGTACACTGAAGCTTTCTTT.

The chain has TRBV20-1 and TRBJ1-2; D not certain. The CDR3 spans 16 residues. V lost 3 bases, J lost 5 bases, and 22 bases lay in between. Germline CDR1 is DFQATT and CDR2 is SNEGSKA (reference sequence). The CDR3 loop is CSASKGAGRSPYGYTF. The DNA of the CDR3 is TGCAGTGCTAGTAAGGGAGCGGGTCGATCGCCGTATGGCTACACCTTC.

The chain uses TRBV11-2 and TRBJ2-1; perhaps TRBD2 as D (7 bases). Germline lookup yields CDR1 SGHAT and CDR2 FQNNGV. The CDR3 contains 19 residues. The germline V and J ends were trimmed by 6 bases and 0 bases, with 24 bases remaining between them. DNA for the CDR3: TGTGCCAGCAGGCCTAGAGGCTGGCGGGGGCGGAGCTCCTACAATGAGCAGTTCTTC. This codes for CASRPRGWRGRSSYNEQFF. Filled out from reference TRBV11-2 and TRBJ2-1, the complete variable domain reads EAGVAQSPRYKIIEKRQSVAFWCNPISGHATLYWYQQILGQGPKLLIQFQNNGVVDDSQLPKDRFSAERLKGVDSTLKIQPAKLEDSAVYLCASRPRGWRGRSSYNEQFFGPGTRLTVL.

This clone was counted a single time. The rearrangement links TRBV21-1 to TRBJ2-1; the table's D call, TRBD2, has no DNA check behind it. TRBV21-1 constitutes a pseudogene. The CDR3 is 15 amino acids. This CDR3 reads CASSNEGLAGNEQFF. As DNA, the CDR3 is TGTGCCAGCAGCAACGAGGGACTAGCCGGCAATGAGCAGTTCTTC.

This clone was seen a few times. J is TRBJ1-6 and V is TRBV3-1 (or the pseudogene TRBV3-2), with D tentatively TRBD1 (5 bases). CDR1 is LGHDT, CDR2 YNNKEL, per germline (reference sequence). V lost 4 bases and J 10 bases, leaving 11 bases between the germline ends. The CDR3 is 13 amino acids. CDR3 sequence (DNA): TGTGCCAGCAGCCTTGCTCGACAGTCACCCCTCCACTTT. It specifies CASSLARQSPLHF.

The V and J genes are TRBV4-1 and TRBJ1-1; D unresolved. V was trimmed by 4 bases and J by 6 bases, leaving 12 bases between them. CDR3 size: 13 residues. Germline V gene data show CDR1 as MGHRA and CDR2 as YSYEKL. This CDR3 is CASSPPSGPEAFF. For the CDR3, the DNA is TGCGCCAGCAGCCCCCCAAGCGGGCCTGAAGCTTTCTTT.

V is TRBV7-2 and J is TRBJ2-3; the match to TRBD1 covers 9 bases. The CDR3 totals 14 residues. Trimming took 5 bases from V and 6 from J; bases not matched to a gene: 6. The germline CDR1 and CDR2 sequences are SGHTA and FQGNSA. The CDR3 reads CASSPGQGPDTQYF. CDR3 nucleotide sequence: TGTGCCAGCAGCCCCGGACAGGGGCCGGATACGCAGTATTTT.

The chain carries TRBV7-9 and TRBJ1-3, with TRBD1 as a possible D gene (5 bases). V dropped 6 bases and J dropped 0 bases, with 12 bases sitting between them. This CDR3 has 15 residues. Germline assignment: CDR1 SEHNR and CDR2 FQNEAQ (reference sequence). CDR3: CASSPTGISGNTIYF. CDR3 nucleotides: TGTGCCAGCAGTCCCACAGGAATCTCTGGAAACACCATATATTTT.

The rearrangement links TRBV29-1 to TRBJ2-5; 14 nucleotides align to TRBD2. This CDR3 contains 15 residues. The germline gives CDR1 SQVTM, CDR2 ANQGSEA. J lost 5 bases, V lost 7 bases, and 9 bases had no gene match. The CDR3 coding sequence is TGCAGCGCGGGCGGGACTAGCGGGGGAACGGAGACCCAGTACTTC. This codes for CSAGGTSGGTETQYF.

This rearrangement joins TRBV7-3 to TRBJ2-2; D uncertain. The CDR3 contains 15 residues. Germline assignment: CDR1 SGHTA and CDR2 FQGTGA. V gave up 5 bases and J gave up 0 bases, with 10 bases separating them. CDR3 nucleotides: TGTGCCAGCAGCCCCCTCGGTTCGAACACCGGGGAGCTGTTTTTT. Its translation: CASSPLGSNTGELFF. Drawing the rest from reference TRBV7-3 and TRBJ2-2, the complete variable domain is GAGVSQTPSNKVTEKGKYVELRCDPISGHTALYWYRQSLGQGPEFLIYFQGTGAADDSGLPNDRFFAVRPEGSVSTLKIQRTERGDSAVYLCASSPLGSNTGELFFGEGSRLTVL.

J is TRBJ1-1 and V is TRBV6-5, with TRBD1 matching 7 bases. The CDR3 totals 13 residues. The germline CDR1 and CDR2 sequences are MNHEY and SVGAGI. V lost 2 bases and J lost 10; bases outside the gene matches: 7. The CDR3 region has the DNA TGTGCCAGCAGTTACAATGACAGGGTAAGAGCTTTCTTT. Translating gives CASSYNDRVRAFF.

The genes are TRBV3-1 (or the pseudogene TRBV3-2) and TRBJ2-1, with 7 bases identical to TRBD2. In germline, CDR1 is LGHDT, CDR2 YNNKEL (reference sequence). This CDR3 spans 11 amino acids. J gave up 7 bases and V 10 bases, and 4 bases lay outside the gene matches. CDR3 region: CATGRGNEQFF. In DNA, the CDR3 is TGTGCCACCGGGCGGGGGAATGAGCAGTTCTTC.

The rearrangement uses TRBV11-1 and TRBJ1-2; 9 positions agree with TRBD1. Germline lookup yields CDR1 SGHAT and CDR2 FQDESV (reference sequence). This CDR3 comprises 15 residues. V lost 5 bases and J lost 4; bases outside the gene matches: 8. CDR3 sequence reads: CASSLEDRGGYGYTF. The CDR3 DNA follows: TGTGCCAGCAGCCTGGAGGACAGGGGTGGCTATGGCTACACCTTC.

The chain has TRBV6-6 and TRBJ2-1; maybe TRBD2 (6 bases). Trimming took 6 bases from V and 0 from J, leaving 6 bases between them. The CDR3 runs 13 residues. Germline V gives CDR1 MNHNY, CDR2 SVGAGI (reference sequence). CDR3 sequence: CASRDYSYNEQFF. The CDR3 nucleotides read TGTGCCAGCAGGGACTACTCCTACAATGAGCAGTTCTTC.